This T cell receptor (beta chain) is from a study of blood T cell repertoires in COVID-19. Study context: The study drew acute and convalescent COVID-19 samples from the United States, Italy and Spain. T cells, B-cell-depleted T cells, or PBMCs supplied cDNA or gDNA.

Germline CDR1 reads SGHRS; CDR2 reads YFSETQ. The CDR3 has 13 residues. Trimming cost V 0 bases and J 3 bases, with 7 bases left between them. Per the authors' pipeline: Amplification from reference gene primers served as the basis for estimated nucleated cell counts. Measured with immunoSEQ multiplex PCR; TCRdb has only the in-frame clones, and not every one. V and J calls and clone size are those listed in that table; D and trimming were worked out from the DNA. The sample has a few hundred thousand clones; around 84% are singletons. Sequencing input: peripheral blood. The chain uses TRBV5-1 and TRBJ2-7, with no clear D. This receptor was taken from a man between 35 and 55 years old who had recovered from COVID-19. In DNA form, the CDR3 reads TGCGCCAGCAGCTTGGAAAACAGCTACGAGCAGTACTTC. It yields the protein CASSLENSYEQYF. Full variable domain (outside the CDR3, taken from reference TRBV5-1 and TRBJ2-7): KAGVTQTPRYLIKTRGQQVTLSCSPISGHRSVSWYQQTPGQGLQFLFEYFSETQRNKGNFPGRFSGRQFSNSRSEMNVSTLELGDSALYLCASSLENSYEQYFGPGTRLTVT.